This TCR beta chain was retrieved from a study of low-dose radiotherapy and immunotherapy resistance in tumors. On this clonotype: The likely explanation is a read error, given a far larger clone one base away.

Time point given: before trial treatment. Alpha- and beta-chain coverage of first-strand cDNA came from TRAV- and TRBV-specific primers. TCRs underwent 20 PCR cycles of amplification with a constant-region primer and V-primer adapter. TCRdb passed the reads through MiXCR, listing each CDR3 protein once. The repertoire holds tens of thousands of distinct CDR3 sequences, with around 30% as singletons. Germline V gene data show CDR1 as SGHRS and CDR2 as YFSETQ. Trimming cost V 2 bases and J 10 bases, with 13 bases left between them. The CDR3 length is 13 residues. This chain joins TRBV5-1 and TRBJ2-1; possible D gene TRBD1, 6 bases. This TCR came from a male donor with gallbladder cancer. The sequencing here drew on PBMCs, taken before treatment. CDR3 sequence (DNA): TGCGCCAGCAGCTTTGGGACATCCTACGAGCAGTTCTTC. Protein product: CASSFGTSYEQFF.